These 2 T cell receptor beta chains came from one sample sequenced in a study of T-cell reconstitution after alpha-beta-depleted transplantation in children. Preparing the TCRbeta library involved the use of unique molecular identifiers. Using its own MiXCR run on the PCR reads, TCRdb lists one record per CDR3 protein. Of 200,000 to 250,000 distinct CDR3 sequences in the sample, about 11% were seen once. The sequences come from PBMCs from the stem cell graft donor, collected from the stem cell graft. These receptors were obtained from a human donor who donated a stem cell graft to a child with acute lymphoblastic leukemia.

Ten or more counts support this clonotype. The chain employs TRBV20-1 and TRBJ2-3; 8 bases agree with TRBD1. The CDR3 is made up of 16 amino acids. V dropped 2 bases and J dropped 4; count of bases not matched to a gene: 11. Germline assignment: CDR1 DFQATT and CDR2 SNEGSKA (reference sequence). DNA for the CDR3: TGCAGTGCTAGACCCGTGAAACAGGGGGGCGCAGATACGCAGTATTTT. Its protein product is CSARPVKQGGADTQYF.

This clonotype was picked up many times. V is TRBV11-3 and J is TRBJ2-2; 9 nucleotides agree with TRBD2. Germline V gene sequence: CDR1 SGHNT, CDR2 YENEEA. This CDR3 has 18 amino acids. V trimming: 1 base; J trimming: 0 bases; junction bases outside the gene matches: 6. This chain's CDR3 is CASSLVFSGSANTGELFF. CDR3 coding DNA: TGTGCCAGCAGCTTAGTTTTTAGCGGGAGCGCGAACACCGGGGAGCTGTTTTTT.